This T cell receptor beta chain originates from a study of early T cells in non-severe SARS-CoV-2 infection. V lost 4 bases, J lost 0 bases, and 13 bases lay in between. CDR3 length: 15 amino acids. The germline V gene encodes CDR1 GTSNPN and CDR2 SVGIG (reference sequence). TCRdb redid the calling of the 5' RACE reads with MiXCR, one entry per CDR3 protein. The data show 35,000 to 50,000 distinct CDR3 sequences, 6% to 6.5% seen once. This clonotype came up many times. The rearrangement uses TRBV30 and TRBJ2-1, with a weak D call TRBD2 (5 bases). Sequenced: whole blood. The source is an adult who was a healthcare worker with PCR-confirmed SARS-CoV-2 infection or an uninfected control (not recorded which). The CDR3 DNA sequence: TGTGCCTGGAAGCTGGACTTTAGCTCCTACAATGAGCAGTTCTTC. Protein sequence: CAWKLDFSSYNEQFF. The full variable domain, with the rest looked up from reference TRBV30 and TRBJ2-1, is SQTIHQWPATLVQPVGSPLSLECTVEGTSNPNLYWYRQAAGRGLQLLFYSVGIGQISSEVPQNLSASRPQDRQFILSSKKLLLSDSGFYLCAWKLDFSSYNEQFFGPGTRLTVL.